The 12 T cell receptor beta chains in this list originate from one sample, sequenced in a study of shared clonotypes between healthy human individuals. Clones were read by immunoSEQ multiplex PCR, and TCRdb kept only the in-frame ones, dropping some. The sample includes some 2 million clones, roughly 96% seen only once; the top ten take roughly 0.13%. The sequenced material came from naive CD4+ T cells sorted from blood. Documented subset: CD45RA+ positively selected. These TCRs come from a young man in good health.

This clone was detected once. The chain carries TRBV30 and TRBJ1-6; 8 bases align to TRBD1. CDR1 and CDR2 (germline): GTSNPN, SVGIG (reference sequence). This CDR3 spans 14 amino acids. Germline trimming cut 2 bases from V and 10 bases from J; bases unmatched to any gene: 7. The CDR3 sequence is CAWSLDRGGSPLHF. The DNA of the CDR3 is TGTGCCTGGAGTCTAGACAGGGGAGGATCACCCCTCCACTTT.

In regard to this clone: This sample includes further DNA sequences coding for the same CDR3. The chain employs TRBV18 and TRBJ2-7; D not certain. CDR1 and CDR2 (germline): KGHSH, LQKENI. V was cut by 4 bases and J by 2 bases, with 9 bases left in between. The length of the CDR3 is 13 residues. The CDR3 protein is CASSLGVTYEQYF. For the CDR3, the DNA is TGTGCCAGCTCACTTGGGGTAACCTACGAGCAGTACTTC.

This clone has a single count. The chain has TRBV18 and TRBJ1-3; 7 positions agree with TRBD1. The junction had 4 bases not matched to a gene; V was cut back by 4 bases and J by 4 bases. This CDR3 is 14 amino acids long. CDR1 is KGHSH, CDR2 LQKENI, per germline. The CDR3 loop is CASSRWDSGNTIYF. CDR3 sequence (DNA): TGTGCCAGCTCACGGTGGGACAGCGGAAACACCATATATTTT. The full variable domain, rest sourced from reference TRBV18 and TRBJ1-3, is NAGVMQNPRHLVRRRGQEARLRCSPMKGHSHVYWYRQLPEEGLKFMVYLQKENIIDESGMPKERFSAEFPKEGPSILRIQQVVRGDSAAYFCASSRWDSGNTIYFGEGSWLTVV.

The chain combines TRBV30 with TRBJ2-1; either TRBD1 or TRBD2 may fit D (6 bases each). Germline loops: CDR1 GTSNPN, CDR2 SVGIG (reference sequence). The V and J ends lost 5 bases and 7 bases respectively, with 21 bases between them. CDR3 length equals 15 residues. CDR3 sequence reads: CAWSPGAPRGNEQFF. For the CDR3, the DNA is TGTGCCTGGTCCCCGGGGGCCCCAAGGGGAAATGAGCAGTTCTTC.

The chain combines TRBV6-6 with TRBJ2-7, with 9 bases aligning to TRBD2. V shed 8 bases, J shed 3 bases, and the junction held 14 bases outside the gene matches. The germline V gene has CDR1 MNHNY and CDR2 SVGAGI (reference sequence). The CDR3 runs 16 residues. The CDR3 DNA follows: TGTGCCAGCCTCGGGCTAGCGGGGTATGCCATCTACGAGCAGTACTTC. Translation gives CASLGLAGYAIYEQYF.

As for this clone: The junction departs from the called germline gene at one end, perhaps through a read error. The CDR3 region is CASSDGGTSSNEQYF. CDR3 coding DNA: TGTGCCAGCAGTGACGGCGGGACTAGCTCCAACGAGCAGTACTTC. This chain connects TRBV6-1 to TRBJ2-7; TRBD2 matches 9 bases. The germline V gene has CDR1 MNHNS and CDR2 SASEGT. The CDR3 contains 15 residues.

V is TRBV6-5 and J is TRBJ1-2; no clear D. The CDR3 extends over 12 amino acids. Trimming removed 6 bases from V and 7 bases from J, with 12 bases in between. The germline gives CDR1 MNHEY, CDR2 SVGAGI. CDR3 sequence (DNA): TGTGCCAGCAGCCCGGACGGCGCTGGCTACACCTTC. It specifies CASSPDGAGYTF.

CDR3 bases: TGCGCCAGCAGTGAGGGGGGTGCGAATTCACCCCTCCACTTT. Its protein is CASSEGGANSPLHF. J is TRBJ1-6 and V is TRBV10-1, with D possibly matching TRBD1 (5 bases). In germline, CDR1 is WNHNN, CDR2 SYGVQD (reference sequence). V was shortened by 2 bases and J by 7 bases, with 9 bases between the two germline ends. The CDR3 has 14 amino acids.

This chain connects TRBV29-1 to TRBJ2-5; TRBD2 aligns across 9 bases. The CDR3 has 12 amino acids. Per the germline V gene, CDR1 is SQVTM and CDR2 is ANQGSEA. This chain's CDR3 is CSKREAAGTQYF. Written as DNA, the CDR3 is TGCAGTAAGCGGGAGGCCGCGGGGACCCAGTACTTC.

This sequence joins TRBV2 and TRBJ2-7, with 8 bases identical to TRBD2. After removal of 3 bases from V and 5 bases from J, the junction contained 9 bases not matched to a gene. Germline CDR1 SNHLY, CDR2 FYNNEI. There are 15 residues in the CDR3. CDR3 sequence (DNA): TGTGCCAGCAGTGATCCCGGACTAGCTAAAGACGAGCAGTACTTC. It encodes CASSDPGLAKDEQYF. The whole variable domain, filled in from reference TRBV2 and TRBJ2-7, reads EPEVTQTPSHQVTQMGQEVILRCVPISNHLYFYWYRQILGQKVEFLVSFYNNEISEKSEIFDDQFSVERPDGSNFTLKIRSTKLEDSAMYFCASSDPGLAKDEQYFGPGTRLTVT.

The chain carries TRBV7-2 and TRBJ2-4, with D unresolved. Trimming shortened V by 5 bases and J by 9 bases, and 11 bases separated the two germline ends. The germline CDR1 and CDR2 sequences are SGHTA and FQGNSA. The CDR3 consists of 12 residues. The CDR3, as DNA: TGTGCCAGCAGCCGCAACCCCGCCATTCAGTACTTC. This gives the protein CASSRNPAIQYF.

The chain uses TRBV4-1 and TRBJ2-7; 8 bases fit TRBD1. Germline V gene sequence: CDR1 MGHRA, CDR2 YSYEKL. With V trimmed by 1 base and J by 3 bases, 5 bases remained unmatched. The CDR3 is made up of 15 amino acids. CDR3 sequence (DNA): TGCGCCAGCAGCCAAGTCCTACAGGGGGGCTACGAGCAGTACTTC. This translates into CASSQVLQGGYEQYF.